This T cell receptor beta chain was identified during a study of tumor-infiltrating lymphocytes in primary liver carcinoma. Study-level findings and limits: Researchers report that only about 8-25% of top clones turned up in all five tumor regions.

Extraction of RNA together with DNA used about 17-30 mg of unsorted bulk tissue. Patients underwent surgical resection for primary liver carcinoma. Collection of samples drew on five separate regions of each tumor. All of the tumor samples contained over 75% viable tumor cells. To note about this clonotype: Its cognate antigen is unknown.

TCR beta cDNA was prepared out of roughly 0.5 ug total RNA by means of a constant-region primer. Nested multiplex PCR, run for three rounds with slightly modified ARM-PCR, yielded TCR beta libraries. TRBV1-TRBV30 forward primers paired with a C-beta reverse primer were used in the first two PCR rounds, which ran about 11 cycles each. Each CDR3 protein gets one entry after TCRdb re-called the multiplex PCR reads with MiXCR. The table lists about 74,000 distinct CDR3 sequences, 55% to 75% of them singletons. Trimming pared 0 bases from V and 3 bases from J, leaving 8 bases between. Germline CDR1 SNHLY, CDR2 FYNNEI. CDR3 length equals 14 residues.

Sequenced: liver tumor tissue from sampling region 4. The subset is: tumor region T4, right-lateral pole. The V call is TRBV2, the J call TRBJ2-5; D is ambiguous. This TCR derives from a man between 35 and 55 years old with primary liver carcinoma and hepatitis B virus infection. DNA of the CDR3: TGTGCCAGCAGTGAAGCGCTCAGCAAAGAGACCCAGTACTTC. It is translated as CASSEALSKETQYF.